These 32 T cell receptor beta chains came from one sample sequenced in a study of CD8 T cells in Susac syndrome (dated by TCRdb to about 2019). Receptor amplification or capture employed the immunoSEQ multiplex PCR assay. RNA was extracted with the RNeasy kit and about 0.5 to 1 ug was reverse transcribed using random hexamers. In-frame beta chains were kept once TCRdb had trimmed the public reads at Q25 with fastp and called clones with MiXCR. Rows with a matching CDR3 protein are joined into one entry that keeps the most common DNA and genes. The sample data list approximately 210,000 distinct CDR3 sequences, and roughly 93% of these were observed just once. The ten largest clones add up to around 0.15% of the sample. The sequencing sample was made of CD4+ T cells from PBMCs. Receptors were obtained from a human donor with Susac syndrome.

This chain uses TRBV6-2 or TRBV6-3 with TRBJ2-4, with D possibly being TRBD1 (5 bases). Trimming stripped 0 bases from V and 5 bases from J, with 11 bases between. CDR3 size: 15 residues. Germline assignment: CDR1 MNHEY and CDR2 SVGEGT. This CDR3 reads CASSYSEQGQNIQYF. The CDR3 DNA reads TGTGCCAGCAGTTACTCGGAGCAGGGTCAAAACATTCAGTACTTC.

The V call is TRBV10-3, the J call TRBJ2-4; 8 nucleotides match TRBD2. The CDR3 has 14 amino acids. With 10 bases clipped from V and 6 bases from J, the junction kept 11 bases outside the gene matches. Germline CDR1 reads ENHRY; CDR2 reads SYGVKD. This CDR3 reads CASGGGGQGNIQYF. CDR3 bases: TGTGCCAGCGGCGGCGGGGGGCAGGGAAACATTCAGTACTTC.

The rearrangement links TRBV5-1 to TRBJ2-1; 13 positions match TRBD2. This CDR3 contains 16 residues. V lost 4 bases to trimming and J lost 9 bases; unmatched junction nucleotides: 10. CDR1 and CDR2 from the germline V gene are SGHRS and YFSETQ. CDR3 coding DNA: TGCGCCAGCAGCCCCATCCGACTAGCGGGGGGCTCTGAGCAGTTCTTC. The encoded protein is CASSPIRLAGGSEQFF.

V gene TRBV6-1 combines with J gene TRBJ1-2; no definite D call. V was cut by 8 bases and J by 0 bases, with 10 bases left in between. This CDR3 has 13 residues. Germline V lookup: CDR1 MNHNS, CDR2 SASEGT. The DNA for the CDR3 is TGTGCCAGCGATAAGCGGACTAACTATGGCTACACCTTC. Its protein is CASDKRTNYGYTF.

The gene calls are TRBV4-3 and TRBJ1-1; the D is unclear. The CDR3 runs 15 residues. Trimming removed 0 bases at V and 4 bases at J, with 12 bases between. Germline CDR1 and CDR2: LGHNA and YSLEER. DNA for the CDR3: TGCGCCAGCAGCCAAGATGGCCGGAGGACCACTGAAGCTTTCTTT. Translating gives CASSQDGRRTTEAFF.

This chain joins TRBV5-1 and TRBJ1-3; the D gene is possibly TRBD1 (5 bases). The CDR3 spans 16 residues. CDR1 is SGHRS, CDR2 YFSETQ, per germline. Deletions cut 0 bases from V and 0 bases from J, with 10 bases between. CDR3 DNA sequence: TGCGCCAGCAGCTTGGCCGAACAGGTCTCTGGAAACACCATATATTTT. Its translation is CASSLAEQVSGNTIYF. Based on the CDR3 plus reference TRBV5-1 and TRBJ1-3, the full variable domain is KAGVTQTPRYLIKTRGQQVTLSCSPISGHRSVSWYQQTPGQGLQFLFEYFSETQRNKGNFPGRFSGRQFSNSRSEMNVSTLELGDSALYLCASSLAEQVSGNTIYFGEGSWLTVV.

The rearrangement links TRBV28 to TRBJ2-7, with D maybe TRBD2 (6 bases). The germline gives CDR1 MDHEN, CDR2 SYDVKM. With 6 bases removed from V and 1 base from J, the gap between germline ends came to 13 bases. CDR3 length: 14 residues. CDR3: CASSKAGSSYEQYF. The CDR3 bases are TGTGCCAGCAGCAAAGCGGGCAGTTCCTACGAGCAGTACTTC.

This clonotype was detected once. The V call is TRBV20-1, the J call TRBJ2-7; D not resolved. The CDR3 is made up of 12 amino acids. CDR1 and CDR2 from the germline V gene are DFQATT and SNEGSKA (reference sequence). The CDR3 protein is CSVGGSTYEQYF. The CDR3 bases are TGCAGCGTAGGTGGGTCCACCTACGAGCAGTACTTC.

The chain has TRBV7-8 and TRBJ1-6; D call uncertain. Germline loops: CDR1 SGHVS, CDR2 FQNEAQ. V lost 2 bases and J lost 6, with 5 bases in between. CDR3 length: 13 amino acids. CDR3 sequence reads: CASSLHLNSPLHF. The CDR3 DNA follows: TGTGCCAGCAGCTTACACCTTAATTCACCCCTCCACTTT.

The J gene is TRBJ2-3, the V gene TRBV6-2 or TRBV6-3; the D call may be TRBD1 or TRBD2 (5 bases each). The CDR3 runs to 11 residues. Germline V CDR1 and CDR2: MNHEY, SVGEGT. Trimming took 8 bases from V and 6 from J, leaving 9 bases between them. This CDR3 is CASRWGDTQYF. In DNA form, the CDR3 reads TGTGCCAGCCGTTGGGGGGATACGCAGTATTTT.

This rearrangement joins TRBV20-1 to TRBJ2-1; D might be TRBD1 (5 bases). The CDR3 runs to 12 residues. Per germline, CDR1 DFQATT and CDR2 SNEGSKA (reference sequence). V was shortened by 5 bases and J by 4 bases, with 9 bases between the two germline ends. CDR3 DNA sequence: TGCAGTGCTCCCGACAGATACAATGAGCAGTTCTTC. Its translation is CSAPDRYNEQFF.

The chain recombines TRBV25-1 with TRBJ1-6, with 8 bases aligning to TRBD1. The CDR3 spans 15 residues. The germline V gene encodes CDR1 MGHDK and CDR2 SYGVNS. The V and J ends lost 5 bases and 5 bases, in that order; junction bases with no gene match: 5. As DNA, the CDR3 is TGTGCCAGCAGTTCCGGACAGGGTGATAATTCACCCCTCCACTTT. Protein product: CASSSGQGDNSPLHF.

This chain joins TRBV3-1 and TRBJ1-1; D is unresolved. The CDR3 extends over 16 amino acids. V lost 0 bases and J 0 bases, leaving 11 bases between the germline ends. Germline V lookup: CDR1 LGHDT, CDR2 YNNKEL (reference sequence). CDR3 nucleotide sequence: TGTGCCAGCAGCCAAGAGGGGAGGATCTTGAACACTGAAGCTTTCTTT. Translation: CASSQEGRILNTEAFF.

This clonotype was recorded only once. The chain joins TRBV6-2 or TRBV6-3 to TRBJ1-6; possibly TRBD1 for D (6 bases). Germline CDR1 and CDR2: MNHEY and SVGEGT. This CDR3 is 14 amino acids long. V lost 2 bases and J 10 bases, leaving 12 bases between the germline ends. The CDR3 DNA sequence: TGTGCCAGCAGTTACGGGGGCGCAGGATCACCCCTCCACTTT. Protein product: CASSYGGAGSPLHF.

This clonotype appeared a few times. V usage is TRBV7-2 and J usage is TRBJ2-7; 7 bases line up with TRBD2. From germline, CDR1 is SGHTA and CDR2 FQGNSA. The length of the CDR3 is 15 residues. Germline trimming cut 2 bases from V and 1 base from J; bases unmatched to any gene: 5. The CDR3 bases are TGTGCCAGCAGCTTATCGGCTAGCGGTTCCTACGAGCAGTACTTC. Amino acid sequence: CASSLSASGSYEQYF.

The V and J genes are TRBV25-1 and TRBJ1-2, with TRBD1 matching 9 bases. Germline V gene data show CDR1 as MGHDK and CDR2 as SYGVNS. The CDR3 sequence is 15 residues long. Unmatched junction bases numbered 7, after V lost 1 base and J lost 7 bases. For the CDR3, the DNA is TGTGCCAGCAGTGAATCCGGGACAGGGAGCGGTGGCTACACCTTC. Amino acids: CASSESGTGSGGYTF.

The J gene is TRBJ1-2, the V gene TRBV24-1; the match to TRBD1 covers 9 bases. The germline V gene encodes CDR1 KGHDR and CDR2 SFDVKD. J was trimmed by 7 bases and V by 3 bases; bases with no gene match: 8. The CDR3 totals 15 residues. CDR3 in amino acids: CATSDPGTGTPGYTF. The CDR3 DNA follows: TGTGCCACCAGTGATCCCGGGACAGGGACTCCTGGCTACACCTTC.

This chain connects TRBV18 to TRBJ1-1; no reliable D call. The V end was cut by 6 bases, the J end by 1 base, with 12 bases between. Germline V CDR1 and CDR2: KGHSH, LQKENI. The CDR3 contains 14 residues. The CDR3 spells CASSRTEGNTEAFF. The CDR3 DNA is TGTGCCAGCTCCCGAACAGAGGGGAACACTGAAGCTTTCTTT.

This chain uses TRBV9 with TRBJ1-2; weak D call: TRBD1 (5 bases). The CDR3 consists of 14 residues. CDR1 SGDLS and CDR2 YYNGEE come from the germline V gene. Trimming left V 0 bases short and J 8 bases short, with 14 bases between. The CDR3 DNA follows: TGTGCCAGCAGCGTAGATCAGGGTTCTCGAGGCTACACCTTC. It is translated as CASSVDQGSRGYTF.

The chain combines TRBV20-1 with TRBJ2-7, with TRBD1 matching over 11 bases. The CDR3 contains 13 residues. J lost 4 bases, V lost 6 bases, and 5 bases had no gene match. CDR1 is DFQATT and CDR2 is SNEGSKA in the germline V gene (reference sequence). The CDR3 coding sequence is TGCAGTGCCACCCGGGACAGGGGGTACGAGCAGTACTTC. Translation gives CSATRDRGYEQYF.

This sequence joins TRBV10-3 and TRBJ1-1; D possibly corresponds to TRBD1 (6 bases). Germline CDR1 and CDR2: ENHRY and SYGVKD. The CDR3 spans 14 residues. V was shortened by 6 bases and J by 2 bases, with 13 bases between the two germline ends. CDR3 sequence reads: CAIRLTGENTEAFF. The CDR3 bases are TGTGCCATCAGATTGACAGGAGAAAACACTGAAGCTTTCTTT.

The chain carries TRBV20-1 and TRBJ2-5, with D perhaps matching TRBD1 (6 bases). Trimming cost V 3 bases and J 5 bases, with 19 bases left between them. CDR3 length: 15 residues. The germline CDR1 and CDR2 sequences are DFQATT and SNEGSKA (reference sequence). CDR3 nucleotide sequence: TGCAGTGCTAGCCAAGGGGGAGTGGGAGAGGAGACCCAGTACTTC. It translates to CSASQGGVGEETQYF.

DNA for the CDR3: TGTGCCAGCATCTCGGACAGGGGTGGTGAGCAGTACTTC. Encoded protein: CASISDRGGEQYF. This chain joins TRBV7-9 and TRBJ2-7, with 9 bases matching TRBD1. The length of the CDR3 is 13 residues. Losses at the gene ends were 7 bases for V and 7 bases for J; bases not matched to a gene: 8. Looked up from germline, CDR1 is SEHNR and CDR2 is FQNEAQ (reference sequence).

The gene calls are TRBV3-1 and TRBJ1-2, with no clear D. The V and J ends lost 0 bases and 8 bases respectively, with 13 bases between them. The length of the CDR3 is 14 residues. Germline V CDR1 and CDR2: LGHDT, YNNKEL (reference sequence). CDR3 region: CASSQESSSRGYTF. As DNA, the CDR3 is TGTGCCAGCAGCCAAGAATCGTCGTCTAGGGGCTACACCTTC.

The chain uses TRBV2 and TRBJ1-6, with 10 positions matching TRBD1. V trimming: 8 bases; J trimming: 8 bases; junction bases outside the gene matches: 0. The CDR3 is 12 amino acids. Germline assignment: CDR1 SNHLY and CDR2 FYNNEI. The CDR3 DNA follows: TGTGCCAGCGGGACAGGGGATTCACCCCTCCACTTT. Amino acid sequence: CASGTGDSPLHF.

J is TRBJ1-5 and V is TRBV15, with a tentative D call TRBD1 (5 bases). From germline, CDR1 is LNHNV and CDR2 YYDKDF (reference sequence). This CDR3 comprises 18 residues. Between the trimmed V and J ends, which lost 3 bases and 7 bases, there was a span of 25 bases. The CDR3 nucleotides are TGTGCCACCAGCAGGACAGCCCCGGGACCACGGGGAGGCCAGCCCCAGCATTTT. It is translated as CATSRTAPGPRGGQPQHF.

This clonotype was seen only once. The CDR3 DNA sequence: TGTGCCTGGGCGGGGGTCACGTACAATGAGCAGTTCTTC. Its protein product is CAWAGVTYNEQFF. This chain connects TRBV30 to TRBJ2-1, with 7 bases that match TRBD2. V dropped 5 bases and J dropped 4; count of bases not matched to a gene: 5. Looked up from germline, CDR1 is GTSNPN and CDR2 is SVGIG (reference sequence). This CDR3 is 13 amino acids long.

The V call is TRBV5-1, the J call TRBJ2-5; D unresolved. Trimming left V 0 bases short and J 3 bases short, with 12 bases between. CDR3 length equals 15 residues. CDR1 SGHRS and CDR2 YFSETQ come from the germline V gene. In nucleotides, the CDR3 is TGCGCCAGCAGCTTGGGGTCAAGGATTGAAGAGACCCAGTACTTC. The encoded protein is CASSLGSRIEETQYF.

V usage is TRBV12-3 or TRBV12-4 and J usage is TRBJ1-2, with TRBD1 matching over 7 bases. The CDR3 sequence is 15 residues long. V shed 6 bases and J 4 bases; nucleotides not matched to a gene: 11. The CDR3 nucleotides are TGTGCCAGCAGCCCCCCGACAGGGCCTACCTATGGCTACACCTTC. Encoded protein: CASSPPTGPTYGYTF.

The rearrangement joins TRBV7-9 to TRBJ2-7; 7 nucleotides align to TRBD2. The V and J ends lost 7 bases and 2 bases, in that order; junction bases with no gene match: 8. Germline V gives CDR1 SEHNR, CDR2 FQNEAQ (reference sequence). The CDR3 extends over 14 amino acids. The CDR3 loop reads CASKWASGPYEQYF. CDR3 sequence (DNA): TGTGCCAGCAAATGGGCTAGCGGACCCTACGAGCAGTACTTC. Supplemented by reference TRBV7-9 and TRBJ2-7, the full variable domain reads DTGVSQNPRHKITKRGQNVTFRCDPISEHNRLYWYRQTLGQGPEFLTYFQNEAQLEKSRLLSDRFSAERPKGSFSTLEIQRTEQGDSAMYLCASKWASGPYEQYFGPGTRLTVT.

The chain employs TRBV9 and TRBJ2-3; D unclear. Between the trimmed V and J ends, which lost 5 bases and 0 bases, there was a span of 7 bases. In germline, CDR1 is SGDLS, CDR2 YYNGEE. CDR3 length: 13 amino acids. CDR3 residues: CASSGSSTDTQYF. Here the CDR3 DNA reads TGTGCCAGCAGTGGGTCTAGCACAGATACGCAGTATTTT.

The chain employs TRBV15 and TRBJ1-4; D may be TRBD1 (5 bases). This CDR3 region has 14 residues. V shed 1 base and J shed 8 bases, with 11 bases lying between them. Germline values: CDR1 LNHNV, CDR2 YYDKDF (reference sequence). The CDR3 sequence: CATSRVGAHEKLFF. In DNA, the CDR3 is TGTGCCACCAGCAGAGTAGGGGCTCACGAAAAACTGTTTTTT.